The T cell receptor (beta chain) described here comes from a study of Ad26.COV2.S vaccination and SARS-CoV-2 variants. Regarding the study as a whole: There was a possibility that the TCR breadth and depth analyses underestimated total T cell responses. Reports say spike-specific CD8+ and CD4+ T cell responses covered substantial breadth after vaccination.

Profiling relied on immunoSEQ multiplex PCR, and the TCRdb table lists in-frame clones only, not all of them. The sample records hundreds of thousands of clones, about nine tenths being singletons. The sample's treatment: roughly 19 received Ad26.COV2.S at low or high dose, single or two shots; five or six received placebo; per-sample allocation not given. Collection of samples fell on day 63 after the first vaccine or placebo injection. Based in Boston, the donor was an adult of 18-55 years. An Ad26 vector expressing Wuhan-strain SARS-CoV-2 spike served as the vaccine. Trimming took 6 bases from V and 6 from J, leaving 3 bases between them. Germline V lookup: CDR1 DFQATT, CDR2 SNEGSKA (reference sequence). The CDR3 sequence is 9 residues long. This clone was counted a few times. The antigen is undetermined. Other DNA sequences of this sample code for an identical CDR3.

Sequenced material: peripheral blood, taken in a trial of Ad26.COV2.S vaccine versus placebo. The rearrangement uses TRBV20-1 and TRBJ1-5; D is unresolved. The sequence derives from a person between 18 and 65 years old who received the Ad26.COV2.S COVID-19 vaccine or a placebo. For the CDR3, the DNA is TGCAGTGCGGGTCAGCCCCAGCATTTT. Encoded protein: CSAGQPQHF.